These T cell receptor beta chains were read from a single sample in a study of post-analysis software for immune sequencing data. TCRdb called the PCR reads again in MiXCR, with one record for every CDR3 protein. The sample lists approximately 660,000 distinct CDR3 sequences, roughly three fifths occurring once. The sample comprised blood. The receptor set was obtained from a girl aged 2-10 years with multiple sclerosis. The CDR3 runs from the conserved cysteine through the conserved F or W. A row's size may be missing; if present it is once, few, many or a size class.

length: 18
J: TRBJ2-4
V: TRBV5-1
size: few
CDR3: CASSLVGTGILAKNIQYF

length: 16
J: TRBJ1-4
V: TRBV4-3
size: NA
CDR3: CASSQEWHRGNEKLFF

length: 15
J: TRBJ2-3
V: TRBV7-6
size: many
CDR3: CASSPGTGGTDTQYF

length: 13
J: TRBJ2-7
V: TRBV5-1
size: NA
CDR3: CASLGLYSYEQYF

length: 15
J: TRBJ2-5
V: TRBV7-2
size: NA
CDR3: CASSGTSGFQETQYF

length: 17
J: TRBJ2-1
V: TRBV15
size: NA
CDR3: CATSRDRGGSGYNEQFF

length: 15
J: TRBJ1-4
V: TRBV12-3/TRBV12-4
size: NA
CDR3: CASSPQQGSNEKLFF

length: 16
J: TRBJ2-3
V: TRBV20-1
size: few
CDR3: CSASPGLAGSTDTQYF

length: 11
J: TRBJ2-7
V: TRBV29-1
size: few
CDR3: CSVAGPQGQYF

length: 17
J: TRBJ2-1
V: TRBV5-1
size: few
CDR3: CASSPGLADSSYNEQFF

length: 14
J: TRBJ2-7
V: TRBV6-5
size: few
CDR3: CASSYAGDNYEQYF

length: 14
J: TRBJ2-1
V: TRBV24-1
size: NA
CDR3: CATSTGGLDNEQFF

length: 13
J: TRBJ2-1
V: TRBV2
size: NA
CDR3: CASSVRGANEQFF

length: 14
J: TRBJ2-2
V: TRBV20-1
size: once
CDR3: CSAPRGSPTGELFF

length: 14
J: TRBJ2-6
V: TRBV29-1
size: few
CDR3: CSVGREAGANVLTF

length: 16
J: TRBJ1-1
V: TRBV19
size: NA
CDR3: CASSIRTGFMNTEAFF

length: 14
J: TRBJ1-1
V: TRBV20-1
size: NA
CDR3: CSARGRTGSAEAFF

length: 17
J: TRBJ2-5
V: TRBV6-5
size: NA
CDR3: CASSYSIEGLGGGTQYF

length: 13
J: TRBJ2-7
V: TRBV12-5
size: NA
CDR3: CASGPSPSYEQYF

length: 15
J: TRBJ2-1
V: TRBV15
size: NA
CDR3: CATSWTGTHYNEQFF

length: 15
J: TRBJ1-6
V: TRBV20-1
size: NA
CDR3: CSARDSQSYNSPLHF

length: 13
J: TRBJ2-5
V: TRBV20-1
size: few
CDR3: CSARAPDQETQYF

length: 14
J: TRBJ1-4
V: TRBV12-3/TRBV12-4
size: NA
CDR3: CASSLAAGLEKLFF

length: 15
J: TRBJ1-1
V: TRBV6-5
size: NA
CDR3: CASSYSWDVNTEAFF

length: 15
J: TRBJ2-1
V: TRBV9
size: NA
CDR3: CASRSSSGRVHEQFF

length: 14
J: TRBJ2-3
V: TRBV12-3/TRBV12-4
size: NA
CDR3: CASSHTGGTDTQYF

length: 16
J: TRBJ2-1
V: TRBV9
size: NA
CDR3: CASSSSSGRGNNEQFF

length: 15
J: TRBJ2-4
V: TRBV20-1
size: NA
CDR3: CSARVEARGLNIQYF

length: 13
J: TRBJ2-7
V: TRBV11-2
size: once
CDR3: CAGSLEPGGEQYF

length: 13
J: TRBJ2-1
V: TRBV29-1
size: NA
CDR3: CSYRSGGWNERFF

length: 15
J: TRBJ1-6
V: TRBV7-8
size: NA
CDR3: CASSPGLPLDLPLHF

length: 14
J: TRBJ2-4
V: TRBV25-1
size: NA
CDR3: CASSNNFAKNIQYF

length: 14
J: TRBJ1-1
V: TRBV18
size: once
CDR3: CASLQGEENTEAFF

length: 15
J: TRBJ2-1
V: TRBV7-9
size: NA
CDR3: CASSLLTGRNNEQFF

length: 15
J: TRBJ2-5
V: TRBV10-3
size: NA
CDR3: CATIGQEGPGETQYF

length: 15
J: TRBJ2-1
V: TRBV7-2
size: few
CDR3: CASSLVGAGHNEQFF

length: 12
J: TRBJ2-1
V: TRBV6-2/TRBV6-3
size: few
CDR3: CASSYARDEQFF

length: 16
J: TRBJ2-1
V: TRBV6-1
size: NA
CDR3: CASSEAALAGANEQFF

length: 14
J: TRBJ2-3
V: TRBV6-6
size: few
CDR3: CASQTLSPTDTQYF

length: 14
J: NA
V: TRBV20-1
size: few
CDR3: CSARGDAGAREQYF

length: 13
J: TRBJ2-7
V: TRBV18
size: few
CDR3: CASSPRRAYEQYF

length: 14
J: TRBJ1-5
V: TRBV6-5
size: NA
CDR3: CASSQGQGYQPQHF

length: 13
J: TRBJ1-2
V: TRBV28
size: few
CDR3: CASSLSGRYGYTF

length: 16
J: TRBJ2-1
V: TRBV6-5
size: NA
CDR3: CASSSRRQEPYNEQFF

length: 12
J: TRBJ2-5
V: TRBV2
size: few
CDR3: CASSKTQETQYF

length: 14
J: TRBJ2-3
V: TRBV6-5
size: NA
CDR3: CASRLTIRTDTQYF

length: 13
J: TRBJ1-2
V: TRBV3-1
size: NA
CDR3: CASSQALNYGYTF

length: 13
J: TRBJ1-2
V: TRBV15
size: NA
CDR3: CATASRAGDGYTF

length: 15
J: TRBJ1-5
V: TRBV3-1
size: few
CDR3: CASSQDRSGNQPQHF

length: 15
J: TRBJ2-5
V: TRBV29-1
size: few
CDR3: CSVVPHTGDQETQYF

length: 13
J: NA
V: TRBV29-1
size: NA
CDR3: CSVRHRVPSEQYF